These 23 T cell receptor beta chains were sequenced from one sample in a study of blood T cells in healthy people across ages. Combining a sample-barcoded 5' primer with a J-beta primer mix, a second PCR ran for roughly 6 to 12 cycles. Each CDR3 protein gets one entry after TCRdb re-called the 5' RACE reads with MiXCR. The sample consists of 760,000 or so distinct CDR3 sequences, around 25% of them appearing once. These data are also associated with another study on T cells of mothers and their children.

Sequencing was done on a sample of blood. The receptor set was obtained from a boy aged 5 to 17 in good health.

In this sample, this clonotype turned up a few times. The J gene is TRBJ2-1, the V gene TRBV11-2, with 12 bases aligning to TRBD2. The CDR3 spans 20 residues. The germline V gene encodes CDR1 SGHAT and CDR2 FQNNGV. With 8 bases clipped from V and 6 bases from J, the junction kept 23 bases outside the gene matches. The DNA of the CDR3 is TGTGCCAGCCTACCCGACCGACTAGCGGGAGTTAGTCCCTGGGGCAATGAGCAGTTCTTC. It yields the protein CASLPDRLAGVSPWGNEQFF.

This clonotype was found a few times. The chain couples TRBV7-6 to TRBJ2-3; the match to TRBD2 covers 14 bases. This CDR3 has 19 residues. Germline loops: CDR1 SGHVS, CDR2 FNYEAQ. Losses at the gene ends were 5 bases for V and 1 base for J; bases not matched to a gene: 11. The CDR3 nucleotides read TGTGCCAGCAGCACATGGGAGACTAGCGGGGGGGCAGGCACAGATACGCAGTATTTT. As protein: CASSTWETSGGAGTDTQYF. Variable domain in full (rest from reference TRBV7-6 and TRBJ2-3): GAGVSQSPRYKVTKRGQDVALRCDPISGHVSLYWYRQALGQGPEFLTYFNYEAQQDKSGLPNDRFSAERPEGSISTLTIQRTEQRDSAMYRCASSTWETSGGAGTDTQYFGPGTRLTVL.

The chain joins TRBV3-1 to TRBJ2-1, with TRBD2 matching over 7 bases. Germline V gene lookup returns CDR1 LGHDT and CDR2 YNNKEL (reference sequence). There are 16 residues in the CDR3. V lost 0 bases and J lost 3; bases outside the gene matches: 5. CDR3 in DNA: TGTGCCAGCAGCCAAGATGGGAGGGAAGTCTACAATGAGCAGTTCTTC. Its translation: CASSQDGREVYNEQFF.

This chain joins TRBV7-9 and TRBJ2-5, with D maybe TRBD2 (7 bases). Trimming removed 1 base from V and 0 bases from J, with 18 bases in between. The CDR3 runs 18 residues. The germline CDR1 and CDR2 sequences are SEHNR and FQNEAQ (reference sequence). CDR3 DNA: TGTGCCAGCAGCTTAGTTACAGGGAAGCGGGGAAACCAAGAGACCCAGTACTTC. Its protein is CASSLVTGKRGNQETQYF.

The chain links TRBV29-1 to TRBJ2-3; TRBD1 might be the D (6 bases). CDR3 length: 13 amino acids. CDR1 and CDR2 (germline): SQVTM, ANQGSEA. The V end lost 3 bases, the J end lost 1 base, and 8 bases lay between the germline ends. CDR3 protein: CSVDSGGTDTQYF. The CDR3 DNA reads TGCAGCGTTGATTCAGGGGGCACAGATACGCAGTATTTT.

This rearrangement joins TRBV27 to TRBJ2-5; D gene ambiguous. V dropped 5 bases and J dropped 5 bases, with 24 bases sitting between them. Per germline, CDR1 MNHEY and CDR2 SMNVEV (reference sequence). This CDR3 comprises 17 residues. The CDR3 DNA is TGTGCCAGCAGTCCGTCCGAGCTGAATCTACTTCCGGAGACCCAGTACTTC. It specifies CASSPSELNLLPETQYF.

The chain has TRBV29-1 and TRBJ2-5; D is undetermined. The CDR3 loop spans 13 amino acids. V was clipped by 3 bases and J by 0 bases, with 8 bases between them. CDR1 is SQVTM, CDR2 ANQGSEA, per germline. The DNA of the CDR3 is TGCAGCGTTGATTCTGGGAACCAAGAGACCCAGTACTTC. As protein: CSVDSGNQETQYF.

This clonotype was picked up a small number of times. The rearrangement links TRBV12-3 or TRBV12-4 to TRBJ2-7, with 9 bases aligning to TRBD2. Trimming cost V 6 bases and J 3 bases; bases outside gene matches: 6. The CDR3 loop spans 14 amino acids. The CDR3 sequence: CASSYAGGRYEQYF. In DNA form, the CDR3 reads TGTGCCAGCAGCTACGCGGGGGGGCGCTACGAGCAGTACTTC.

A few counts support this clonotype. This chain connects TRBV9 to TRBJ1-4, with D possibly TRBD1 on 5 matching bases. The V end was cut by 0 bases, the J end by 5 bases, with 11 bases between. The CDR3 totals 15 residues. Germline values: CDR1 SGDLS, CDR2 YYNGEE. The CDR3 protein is CASSVVEGLNEKLFF. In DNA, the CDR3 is TGTGCCAGCAGCGTAGTGGAGGGGTTGAATGAAAAACTGTTTTTT.

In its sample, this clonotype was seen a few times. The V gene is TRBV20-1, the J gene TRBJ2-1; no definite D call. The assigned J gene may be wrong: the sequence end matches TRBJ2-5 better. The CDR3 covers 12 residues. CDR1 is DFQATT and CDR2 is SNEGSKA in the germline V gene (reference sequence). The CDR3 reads CSASPTEETQYF. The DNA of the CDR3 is TGCAGTGCTAGTCCCACCGAAGAGACCCAGTACTTC.

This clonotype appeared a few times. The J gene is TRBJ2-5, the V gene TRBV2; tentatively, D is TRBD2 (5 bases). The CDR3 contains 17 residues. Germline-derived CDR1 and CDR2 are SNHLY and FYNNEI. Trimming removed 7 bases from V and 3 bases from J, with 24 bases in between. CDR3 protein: CASIPDEFGIPKETQYF. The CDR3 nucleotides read TGTGCCAGCATTCCCGACGAGTTCGGGATCCCCAAAGAGACCCAGTACTTC.

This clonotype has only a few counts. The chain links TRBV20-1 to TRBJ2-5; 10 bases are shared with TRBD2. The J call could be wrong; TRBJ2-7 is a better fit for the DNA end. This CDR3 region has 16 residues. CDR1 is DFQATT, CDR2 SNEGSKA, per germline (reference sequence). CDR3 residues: CSASGSSGRSSYEQYF. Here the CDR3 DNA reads TGCAGTGCTAGCGGCTCTAGCGGGAGAAGCTCCTACGAGCAGTACTTC.

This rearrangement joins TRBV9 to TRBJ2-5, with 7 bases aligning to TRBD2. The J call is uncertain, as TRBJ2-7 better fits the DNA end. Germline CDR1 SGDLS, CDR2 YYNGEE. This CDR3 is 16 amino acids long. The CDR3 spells CASSVGDSRGGYEQYF. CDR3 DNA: TGTGCCAGCAGCGTAGGAGACTCCCGGGGAGGGTACGAGCAGTACTTC.

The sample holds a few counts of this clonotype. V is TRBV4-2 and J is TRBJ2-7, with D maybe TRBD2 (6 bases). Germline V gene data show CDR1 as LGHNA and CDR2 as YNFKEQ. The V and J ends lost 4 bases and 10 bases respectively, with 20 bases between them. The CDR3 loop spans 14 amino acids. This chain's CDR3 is CASSPQHGGGAQYF. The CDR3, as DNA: TGTGCCAGCAGCCCGCAGCACGGCGGCGGGGCTCAGTACTTC.

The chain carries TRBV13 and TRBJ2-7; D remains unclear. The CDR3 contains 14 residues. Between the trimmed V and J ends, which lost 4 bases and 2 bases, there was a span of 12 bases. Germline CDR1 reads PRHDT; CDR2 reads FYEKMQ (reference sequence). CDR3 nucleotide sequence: TGTGCCAGCAGCTCCTACTCGGATCCCTACGAGCAGTACTTC. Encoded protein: CASSSYSDPYEQYF.

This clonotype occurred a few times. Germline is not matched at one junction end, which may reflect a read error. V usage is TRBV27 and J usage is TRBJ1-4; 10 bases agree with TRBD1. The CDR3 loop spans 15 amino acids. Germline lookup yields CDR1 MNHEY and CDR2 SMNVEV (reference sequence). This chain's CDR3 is CRGQGGQPRPEKLFF. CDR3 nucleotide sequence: TGCCGAGGACAGGGGGGTCAGCCCCGTCCAGAGAAACTGTTTTTT.

CDR3 protein: CATSDPSIFREGGTGELFF. Written as DNA, the CDR3 is TGTGCCACCAGTGATCCCTCAATCTTCAGGGAGGGGGGCACCGGGGAGCTGTTTTTT. J is TRBJ2-2 and V is TRBV24-1, with D perhaps TRBD2 (7 bases). The CDR3 spans 19 residues. The germline V gene has CDR1 KGHDR and CDR2 SFDVKD. The germline V and J ends were trimmed by 3 bases and 4 bases, with 23 bases remaining between them.

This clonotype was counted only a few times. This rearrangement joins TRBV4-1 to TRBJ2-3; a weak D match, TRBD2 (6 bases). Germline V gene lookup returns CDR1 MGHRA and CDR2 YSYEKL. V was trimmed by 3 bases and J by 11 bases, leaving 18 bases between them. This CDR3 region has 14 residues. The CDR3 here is CASSQGRGSGGQYF. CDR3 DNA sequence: TGCGCCAGCAGCCAGGGCCGCGGGTCCGGGGGGCAGTATTTT.

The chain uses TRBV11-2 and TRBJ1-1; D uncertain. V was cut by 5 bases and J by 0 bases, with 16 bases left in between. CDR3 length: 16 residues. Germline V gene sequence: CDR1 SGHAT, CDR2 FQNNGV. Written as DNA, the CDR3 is TGTGCCAGCAGCCCCCCTGGGGTCAGATTGAACACTGAAGCTTTCTTT. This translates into CASSPPGVRLNTEAFF.

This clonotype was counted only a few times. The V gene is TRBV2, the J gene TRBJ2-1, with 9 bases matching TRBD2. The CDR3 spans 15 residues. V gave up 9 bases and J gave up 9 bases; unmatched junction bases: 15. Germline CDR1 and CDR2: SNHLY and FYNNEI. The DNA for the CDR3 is TGTGCCAGTCAAGGGCTAGCGGGGTTTCGTCCTGAGCAGTTCTTC. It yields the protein CASQGLAGFRPEQFF.

This chain's CDR3 is CASSQYSGSWRGDTQYF. For the CDR3, the DNA is TGCGCCAGCAGCCAGTATAGCGGGAGTTGGAGGGGTGATACGCAGTATTTT. The chain is built from TRBV4-1 and TRBJ2-3, with 9 bases lining up with TRBD2. With V trimmed by 3 bases and J by 6 bases, 13 bases remained unmatched. Germline loops: CDR1 MGHRA, CDR2 YSYEKL. The CDR3 has 17 residues.

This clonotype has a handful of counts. DNA of the CDR3: TGTGCCAGCAGGGCCCCCCTCAACAGGGGTCCTATCCTTGATACGCAGTATTTT. It specifies CASRAPLNRGPILDTQYF. The V and J genes are TRBV2 and TRBJ2-3; TRBD1 aligns across 7 bases. V was clipped by 6 bases and J by 6 bases; unmatched bases: 21. There are 18 residues in the CDR3. Germline loops: CDR1 SNHLY, CDR2 FYNNEI. The complete variable domain, with remaining parts taken from reference TRBV2 and TRBJ2-3, reads EPEVTQTPSHQVTQMGQEVILRCVPISNHLYFYWYRQILGQKVEFLVSFYNNEISEKSEIFDDQFSVERPDGSNFTLKIRSTKLEDSAMYFCASRAPLNRGPILDTQYFGPGTRLTVL.

The CDR3 reads CASSSGEMAPSGANVLTF. The CDR3 nucleotides read TGTGCCAGCTCATCGGGCGAGATGGCCCCATCTGGGGCCAACGTCCTGACTTTC. This chain connects TRBV12-3 or TRBV12-4 to TRBJ2-6; D remains ambiguous. V was trimmed by 8 bases and J by 1 base, leaving 21 bases between them. This CDR3 region has 18 residues.